What follows is one TCR beta chain and its context. Its target is unknown. TCRdb recomputed calls from the 5' RACE reads with MiXCR, one row per CDR3 protein. The sample has a few hundred thousand distinct CDR3 sequences, 13% to 15% seen once; the top ten hold about 0.47%. This record comes from a study of identical twins. Study observations and caveats: The same donors were not followed; conclusions instead depended on cross-sectional statistical analysis. Twins showed weaker excess sharing in their beta out-of-frame sequences.

V shed 3 bases and J 1 base; nucleotides not matched to a gene: 8. The length of the CDR3 is 16 residues. CDR1 is SGHDN and CDR2 is FVKESK in the germline V gene. The same data also contributed to another study, on yellow fever vaccine responses in identical twins.

V and J are TRBV14 and TRBJ2-7, with 8 nucleotides matching TRBD1. Sample: CD4+ T cells sorted from blood. The sequence was obtained from a woman aged 18-29 years in good health. CDR3 sequence: CASSHRHGQGSYEQYF. CDR3 nucleotides: TGTGCCAGCAGCCATAGACACGGACAGGGATCCTACGAGCAGTACTTC. Looking up the rest from reference TRBV14 and TRBJ2-7 gives the full variable domain: EAGVTQFPSHSVIEKGQTVTLRCDPISGHDNLYWYRRVMGKEIKFLLHFVKESKQDESGMPNNRFLAERTGGTYSTLKVQPAELEDSGVYFCASSHRHGQGSYEQYFGPGTRLTVT.